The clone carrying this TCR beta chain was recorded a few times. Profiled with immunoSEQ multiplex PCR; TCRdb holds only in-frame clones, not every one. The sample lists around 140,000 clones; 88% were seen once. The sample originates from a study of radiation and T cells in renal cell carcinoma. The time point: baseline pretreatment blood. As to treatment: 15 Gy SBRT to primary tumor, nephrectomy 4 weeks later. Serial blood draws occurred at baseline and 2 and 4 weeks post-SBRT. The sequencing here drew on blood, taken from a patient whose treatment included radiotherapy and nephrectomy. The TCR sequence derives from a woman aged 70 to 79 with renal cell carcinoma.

CDR3 nucleotides: TGTGCCAGCAGCGCCCAAACCGGGACAGTAGGTGGCTACACCTTC. Its protein is CASSAQTGTVGGYTF. The chain links TRBV9 to TRBJ1-2; TRBD1 matches 7 bases. From germline, CDR1 is SGDLS and CDR2 YYNGEE. The CDR3 contains 15 residues. Trimming removed 3 bases from V and 7 bases from J; junction bases left unmatched: 12.